This TCR beta chain was found in a study of blood T cell repertoires in COVID-19. Across the study: Specimens from acute and convalescent COVID-19 originated in the United States, Italy and Spain. In each case, the material was cDNA or gDNA derived from T cells, B-cell-depleted T cells, or PBMCs.

Original processing methods: Amplification from reference gene primers served as the basis for estimated nucleated cell counts. TCRdb's copy holds only in-frame clones and misses some; the assay was immunoSEQ multiplex PCR. The D gene and trimming were derived from the DNA, and the V and J assignments and clone size from that table. The table shows over 45,000 clones, with more than 75% occurring only once. Sequenced: peripheral blood. The sequence came from a woman of 80 years or more with acute or convalescent COVID-19.

CDR3 sequence reads: CASSLAGYSQETQYF. As DNA, the CDR3 is TGTGCCAGCAGCTTAGCAGGGTACAGTCAAGAGACCCAGTACTTC. The chain couples TRBV11-2 to TRBJ2-5, with D tentatively TRBD1 (5 bases). Looked up from germline, CDR1 is SGHAT and CDR2 is FQNNGV. With 1 base removed from V and 2 bases from J, the gap between germline ends came to 11 bases. The CDR3 consists of 15 residues.